This is a list of T cell receptor beta chains from one sample in a study of CD8+ T cells in alopecia areata. Profiling relied on immunoSEQ multiplex PCR, and the TCRdb table lists in-frame clones only, not all of them. The table includes about 210,000 clones, around 65% detected once. Here the sequenced sample was CD4+ T cells sorted from blood, taken at week 4, from a patient treated with tofacitinib. These receptors came from a human donor with alopecia areata. Each CDR3 is given with its conserved first and last residue. D genes are given only for firm matches. Part of the rows lack a size; the others show once, few, many or a class for expanded clones.

v_gene: TRBV29-1
j_gene: TRBJ2-1
abundance: NA
d_gene: NA
CDR3aa: CSTKAGSSYNEQFF
CDR3nt: TGCAGCACCAAAGCAGGGAGCTCCTACAATGAGCAGTTCTTC

v_gene: TRBV7-9
j_gene: TRBJ1-2
abundance: once
d_gene: TRBD1
CDR3aa: CASSLGQGARETF
CDR3nt: TGTGCCAGCAGCTTGGGACAGGGGGCGAGAGAAACCTTC

v_gene: TRBV6-6
j_gene: TRBJ1-2
abundance: few
d_gene: NA
CDR3aa: CASSQQENGYTF
CDR3nt: TGTGCCAGCAGTCAACAGGAGAATGGCTACACCTTC

v_gene: TRBV29-1
j_gene: TRBJ2-7
abundance: NA
d_gene: NA
CDR3aa: CSATRGASYEQYF
CDR3nt: TGCAGCGCAACACGGGGGGCCTCCTACGAGCAGTACTTC

v_gene: TRBV30
j_gene: TRBJ2-3
abundance: NA
d_gene: NA
CDR3aa: CAWATPSSDTQYF
CDR3nt: TGTGCCTGGGCAACCCCTTCGTCAGATACGCAGTATTTT

v_gene: TRBV9
j_gene: TRBJ1-2
abundance: NA
d_gene: NA
CDR3aa: CASSVEGGQVGYTF
CDR3nt: TGTGCCAGCAGCGTAGAGGGGGGGCAGGTTGGCTACACCTTC

v_gene: TRBV7-9
j_gene: TRBJ1-2
abundance: few
d_gene: NA
CDR3aa: CASSLAAGALANYGYTF
CDR3nt: TGTGCCAGCAGCTTAGCAGCAGGGGCTTTAGCTAACTATGGCTACACCTTC

v_gene: TRBV2
j_gene: TRBJ1-5
abundance: NA
d_gene: NA
CDR3aa: CASSDVSNQPQHF
CDR3nt: TGTGCCAGCAGCGACGTATCCAATCAGCCCCAGCATTTT

v_gene: TRBV7-2
j_gene: TRBJ1-1
abundance: NA
d_gene: NA
CDR3aa: CASSSREGTEAFF
CDR3nt: TGTGCCAGCAGCTCCAGGGAGGGCACTGAAGCTTTCTTT

v_gene: TRBV2
j_gene: TRBJ2-1
abundance: NA
d_gene: TRBD1
CDR3aa: CASSLGQLEQFF
CDR3nt: TGTGCCAGCAGTTTGGGACAGCTGGAGCAGTTCTTC

v_gene: TRBV5-4
j_gene: TRBJ1-1
abundance: NA
d_gene: NA
CDR3aa: CASSLRGTEAFF
CDR3nt: TGTGCCAGCAGCTTGAGGGGAACTGAAGCTTTCTTT

v_gene: TRBV11-2
j_gene: TRBJ2-1
abundance: NA
d_gene: TRBD2
CDR3aa: CASSLGLNNEQFF
CDR3nt: TGTGCCAGCAGCTTGGGACTAAACAATGAGCAGTTCTTC

v_gene: TRBV15
j_gene: TRBJ1-6
abundance: NA
d_gene: NA
CDR3aa: CATSSPNSPLHF
CDR3nt: TGTGCCACCAGCAGCCCTAATTCACCCCTCCACTTT

v_gene: TRBV6-5
j_gene: TRBJ1-2
abundance: NA
d_gene: NA
CDR3aa: CASSIGPRFNGYTF
CDR3nt: TGTGCCAGCAGTATTGGACCGCGCTTTAATGGCTACACCTTC

v_gene: TRBV11-2
j_gene: TRBJ2-7
abundance: few
d_gene: NA
CDR3aa: CASSLAGDWRPYEQYF
CDR3nt: TGTGCCAGCAGCTTAGCCGGCGACTGGAGGCCCTACGAGCAGTACTTC

v_gene: TRBV7-2
j_gene: TRBJ1-5
abundance: NA
d_gene: NA
CDR3aa: CASSQARLDNQPQHF
CDR3nt: TGTGCCAGCAGCCAGGCGCGCCTGGACAATCAGCCCCAGCATTTT

v_gene: TRBV30
j_gene: TRBJ2-5
abundance: NA
d_gene: NA
CDR3aa: CAWSYVSGETQYF
CDR3nt: TGTGCCTGGAGTTACGTTAGTGGAGAGACCCAGTACTTC

v_gene: TRBV19
j_gene: TRBJ1-1
abundance: NA
d_gene: NA
CDR3aa: CASNREGRTEAFF
CDR3nt: TGTGCCAGTAATCGAGAGGGGAGAACTGAAGCTTTCTTT

v_gene: TRBV2
j_gene: TRBJ2-1
abundance: NA
d_gene: TRBD2
CDR3aa: CASRRGSGGVSNEQFF
CDR3nt: TGTGCCAGCCGACGGGGGAGCGGGGGGGTGAGCAATGAGCAGTTCTTC

v_gene: TRBV7-9
j_gene: TRBJ1-2
abundance: NA
d_gene: NA
CDR3aa: CASSFNRDGYTF
CDR3nt: TGTGCCAGCAGCTTTAACAGGGATGGCTACACCTTC